These 27 T cell receptor beta chains came from one sample sequenced in a study of blood T cell repertoires in COVID-19. Profiling relied on immunoSEQ multiplex PCR, and the TCRdb table lists in-frame clones only, not all of them. The table has some 290,000 clones, roughly 88% seen once; the top ten hold 2.3%. Sequencing used PBMCs or T cells enriched from blood (not recorded which). These receptors came from a woman aged 40-49 years with acute COVID-19.

V and J are TRBV27 and TRBJ2-7; possible D gene TRBD1, 5 bases. The CDR3 has 13 residues. V lost 5 bases and J lost 13, with 21 bases in between. Per the germline V gene, CDR1 is MNHEY and CDR2 is SMNVEV (reference sequence). CDR3 amino acids: CASSPRQLFPIYF. The CDR3 region has the DNA TGTGCCAGCAGTCCAAGACAGCTGTTCCCGATCTACTTC.

V gene TRBV28 combines with J gene TRBJ1-1; 8 bases agree with TRBD1. The CDR3 runs to 13 residues. Trimming at V came to 5 bases and at J to 9 bases, leaving 8 bases not matched to a gene. Per the germline V gene, CDR1 is MDHEN and CDR2 is SYDVKM. CDR3 sequence (DNA): TGTGCCAGCAGTACGGGACAGGACACACAAGCTTTCTTT. It codes for CASSTGQDTQAFF.

The rearrangement links TRBV7-2 to TRBJ2-2; the D gene is possibly TRBD1 (7 bases). Trimming took off 2 bases at V and 4 bases at J, with 11 bases between the two ends. The CDR3 is 15 residues long. Germline loops: CDR1 SGHTA, CDR2 FQGNSA. The CDR3 region has the DNA TGTGCCAGCAGCTTATATCAGGGGGGCACCGGGGAGCTGTTTTTT. It is translated as CASSLYQGGTGELFF.

The chain has TRBV21-1 and TRBJ1-5; the DNA was not used to check the table's D call, TRBD1. TRBV21-1 represents a pseudogene. The CDR3 runs to 19 residues. Here the CDR3 DNA reads TGTGCCAGCAGCAAAGGCCGTACAGGGAAAAATGATAGCAATCAGCCCCAGCATTTT. Its protein product is CASSKGRTGKNDSNQPQHF.

The chain recombines TRBV24-1 with TRBJ2-2; a weak D match, TRBD1 (7 bases). CDR1 is KGHDR and CDR2 is SFDVKD in the germline V gene. The germline V and J ends were trimmed by 4 bases and 3 bases, with 11 bases remaining between them. There are 15 residues in the CDR3. The CDR3 protein is CATSDAGQHTGELFF. The DNA of the CDR3 is TGTGCCACCAGTGACGCGGGACAGCACACCGGGGAGCTGTTTTTT.

V is TRBV18 and J is TRBJ2-7, with 9 positions matching TRBD2. Germline V CDR1 and CDR2: KGHSH, LQKENI. This CDR3 is 14 amino acids long. V trimming: 3 bases; J trimming: 1 base; junction bases outside the gene matches: 1. In nucleotides, the CDR3 is TGTGCCAGCTCACCGGGACTAGCTTCCTACGAGCAGTACTTC. This translates into CASSPGLASYEQYF.

V is TRBV18 and J is TRBJ2-7, with D perhaps TRBD2 (6 bases). The germline V and J ends were trimmed by 6 bases and 1 base, with 16 bases remaining between them. This CDR3 spans 15 amino acids. Looked up from germline, CDR1 is KGHSH and CDR2 is LQKENI. This CDR3 is CASSPRGSGSYEQYF. CDR3 sequence (DNA): TGTGCCAGCTCCCCAAGGGGTAGCGGTTCCTACGAGCAGTACTTC.

CDR3 nucleotides: TGTGCCAGCAGCTTAGTGGCAGGGGGCGATGAGCAGTTCTTC. It specifies CASSLVAGGDEQFF. J is TRBJ2-1 and V is TRBV7-9; 8 bases match TRBD1. Germline-derived CDR1 and CDR2 are SEHNR and FQNEAQ (reference sequence). V lost 1 base, J lost 8 bases, and 4 bases stayed unmatched. The CDR3 consists of 14 residues.

The chain employs TRBV5-8 and TRBJ2-1; 9 bases match TRBD2. The CDR3 covers 15 residues. Germline lookup yields CDR1 SGHTS and CDR2 YDEGEE. J gave up 7 bases and V 4 bases, and 9 bases lay outside the gene matches. The CDR3, as DNA: TGTGCCAGCAGCCTGGAGGGGGCGGGGGGGAATGAGCAGTTCTTC. Protein: CASSLEGAGGNEQFF.

This chain joins TRBV20-1 and TRBJ1-5; 7 bases fit TRBD1. Per the germline V gene, CDR1 is DFQATT and CDR2 is SNEGSKA (reference sequence). Trimming at V came to 3 bases and at J to 5 bases, leaving 10 bases not matched to a gene. CDR3 length: 15 amino acids. The CDR3 region is CSASFNRGRDQPQHF. In DNA, the CDR3 is TGCAGTGCTAGTTTTAACAGGGGTCGTGATCAGCCCCAGCATTTT.

The CDR3 loop reads CASGLVIGPADTQYF. In DNA form, the CDR3 reads TGTGCTAGTGGTTTGGTAATTGGGCCCGCAGATACGCAGTATTTT. This sequence joins TRBV12-5 and TRBJ2-3; D remains unclear. With 0 bases removed from V and 4 bases from J, the gap between germline ends came to 11 bases. Germline V gene lookup returns CDR1 LGHNT and CDR2 FRNRAP. The length of the CDR3 is 15 residues.

The rearrangement links TRBV3-1 (or the pseudogene TRBV3-2) to TRBJ1-2; D uncertain. Trimming left V 3 bases short and J 3 bases short, with 11 bases between. The CDR3 is made up of 14 amino acids. Looked up from germline, CDR1 is LGHDT and CDR2 is YNNKEL (reference sequence). The DNA of the CDR3 is TGTGCCAGCAGCCATTACAAGGAGGACTATGGCTACACCTTC. Its protein product is CASSHYKEDYGYTF.

V gene TRBV2 combines with J gene TRBJ2-2; 8 nucleotides align to TRBD1. Germline V lookup: CDR1 SNHLY, CDR2 FYNNEI. The CDR3 consists of 15 residues. V was clipped by 4 bases and J by 6 bases; unmatched bases: 7. CDR3 nucleotide sequence: TGTGCCAGCAGTGGGGGTCCACAGGGGGCCGGGGAGCTGTTTTTT. Residues: CASSGGPQGAGELFF.

This chain uses TRBV21-1 with TRBJ2-7; the table's D call TRBD2 went unverified against the DNA. TRBV21-1 is flagged as a pseudogene. The CDR3 loop spans 16 amino acids. CDR3 loop: CASSPGTSGRINEQYF. The DNA of the CDR3 is TGTGCCAGCAGCCCCGGGACTAGCGGGAGAATTAACGAGCAGTACTTC.

This rearrangement joins TRBV7-2 to TRBJ2-3; 9 positions agree with TRBD2. Losses at the gene ends were 2 bases for V and 5 bases for J; bases not matched to a gene: 5. The CDR3 extends over 15 amino acids. The germline V gene has CDR1 SGHTA and CDR2 FQGNSA. The CDR3 nucleotides read TGTGCCAGCAGCTTAATGCGGGGGGGCGTAGATACGCAGTATTTT. It yields the protein CASSLMRGGVDTQYF. The full variable domain, rest sourced from reference TRBV7-2 and TRBJ2-3, is GAGVSQSPSNKVTEKGKDVELRCDPISGHTALYWYRQSLGQGLEFLIYFQGNSAPDKSGLPSDRFSAERTGGSVSTLTIQRTQQEDSAVYLCASSLMRGGVDTQYFGPGTRLTVL.

The chain recombines TRBV10-1 with TRBJ1-2; 8 nucleotides match TRBD1. This CDR3 region has 13 residues. V lost 6 bases, J lost 6 bases, and 6 bases stayed unmatched. Germline V CDR1 and CDR2: WNHNN, SYGVQD (reference sequence). CDR3 in amino acids: CASSLTGEDGYTF. The DNA of the CDR3 is TGCGCCAGCAGCTTGACAGGGGAAGATGGCTACACCTTC.

The chain employs TRBV18 and TRBJ2-7; no firm D call. This CDR3 has 14 residues. CDR1 is KGHSH, CDR2 LQKENI, per germline. V was pared by 3 bases and J by 0 bases, with 9 bases between. CDR3 loop: CASSPTKDSYEQYF. The DNA for the CDR3 is TGTGCCAGCTCACCTACTAAGGACTCCTACGAGCAGTACTTC.

The CDR3 region has the DNA TGTGCCTGGAGTAATCGCAGTGTTGACACCTTC. Protein product: CAWSNRSVDTF. V and J are TRBV30 and TRBJ1-2; D not resolved. The CDR3 loop spans 11 amino acids. Per the germline V gene, CDR1 is GTSNPN and CDR2 is SVGIG (reference sequence). Trimming took off 2 bases at V and 12 bases at J, with 13 bases between the two ends.

The J gene is TRBJ2-7, the V gene TRBV19; tentatively, D is TRBD2 (6 bases). This CDR3 has 14 residues. Germline V gene lookup returns CDR1 LNHDA and CDR2 SQIVND (reference sequence). The V gene lost 1 base and the J gene lost 4 bases, with 11 bases spanning the gap. DNA for the CDR3: TGTGCCAGTAGTATAGGGGCGGGAATGTACGAGCAGTACTTC. Its translation is CASSIGAGMYEQYF.

The count of this clone is one. The chain combines TRBV11-2 with TRBJ1-4; perhaps TRBD1 as D (6 bases). The V end was cut by 5 bases, the J end by 8 bases, with 15 bases between. Germline values: CDR1 SGHAT, CDR2 FQNNGV. The CDR3 contains 14 residues. CDR3 sequence: CASSTNRDWEKLFF. CDR3 DNA: TGTGCCAGCAGCACCAACAGGGATTGGGAAAAACTGTTTTTT.

Comments on this clone: Other DNA variants within this sample encode the same CDR3. The V and J genes are TRBV18 and TRBJ2-7, with D possibly being TRBD1 (5 bases). V was shortened by 3 bases and J by 3 bases, with 9 bases between the two germline ends. This CDR3 comprises 13 residues. From germline, CDR1 is KGHSH and CDR2 LQKENI. CDR3 coding DNA: TGTGCCAGCTCACCTCAGGGCAGCTACGAGCAGTACTTC. Translating it yields CASSPQGSYEQYF.

The chain has TRBV4-3 and TRBJ2-7; 8 bases line up with TRBD1. This CDR3 spans 15 amino acids. Germline V CDR1 and CDR2: LGHNA, YSLEER. Unmatched junction bases numbered 8, after V lost 1 base and J lost 6 bases. CDR3 sequence (DNA): TGCGCCAGCAGCCAAGCCTGGACAGGGTCAACCGAGCAGTACTTC. Amino acid sequence: CASSQAWTGSTEQYF.

The rearrangement joins TRBV2 to TRBJ2-7; 9 bases are a match to TRBD1. Germline CDR1 reads SNHLY; CDR2 reads FYNNEI. This CDR3 comprises 14 residues. Trimming removed 1 base from V and 5 bases from J; junction bases left unmatched: 3. The CDR3 nucleotides read TGTGCCAGCAGTGAAGAACAGGGGGCTCACGAGCAGTACTTC. Its protein is CASSEEQGAHEQYF.

This chain links TRBV28 with TRBJ2-7, with D perhaps TRBD2 (6 bases). The CDR3 is made up of 13 amino acids. Germline CDR1 reads MDHEN; CDR2 reads SYDVKM. The V gene lost 5 bases and the J gene lost 5 bases, with 13 bases spanning the gap. CDR3 bases: TGTGCCAGCAGTCCACCCCGGGGGAACGAGCAGTACTTC. Protein sequence: CASSPPRGNEQYF.

The chain couples TRBV7-3 to TRBJ2-1, with a tentative D call TRBD1 (5 bases). Germline CDR1 and CDR2: SGHTA and FQGTGA. This CDR3 is built from 12 residues. Trimming stripped 1 base from V and 7 bases from J, with 5 bases between. The DNA for the CDR3 is TGTGCCAGCAGCTTAAACAGGAATGAGCAGTTCTTC. Its translation is CASSLNRNEQFF.

In its sample, this clone was seen a few times. The rearrangement links TRBV15 to TRBJ1-4, with a possible D match to TRBD1 (6 bases). The CDR3 covers 16 residues. Germline V gives CDR1 LNHNV, CDR2 YYDKDF (reference sequence). V was pared by 7 bases and J by 8 bases, with 23 bases between. In nucleotides, the CDR3 is TGTGCCACCAAGCGGGGCGACGAGGGGGGAGAGGAAAAACTGTTTTTT. As protein: CATKRGDEGGEEKLFF.

This clone showed up just once. V gene TRBV5-1 combines with J gene TRBJ1-2; the match to TRBD1 covers 7 bases. J lost 3 bases, V lost 3 bases, and 11 bases had no gene match. The length of the CDR3 is 16 residues. Germline CDR1 and CDR2: SGHRS and YFSETQ. CDR3 sequence (DNA): TGCGCCAGCAGCTCGGAGGAACAGGGGCCTCACTATGGCTACACCTTC. Protein sequence: CASSSEEQGPHYGYTF.